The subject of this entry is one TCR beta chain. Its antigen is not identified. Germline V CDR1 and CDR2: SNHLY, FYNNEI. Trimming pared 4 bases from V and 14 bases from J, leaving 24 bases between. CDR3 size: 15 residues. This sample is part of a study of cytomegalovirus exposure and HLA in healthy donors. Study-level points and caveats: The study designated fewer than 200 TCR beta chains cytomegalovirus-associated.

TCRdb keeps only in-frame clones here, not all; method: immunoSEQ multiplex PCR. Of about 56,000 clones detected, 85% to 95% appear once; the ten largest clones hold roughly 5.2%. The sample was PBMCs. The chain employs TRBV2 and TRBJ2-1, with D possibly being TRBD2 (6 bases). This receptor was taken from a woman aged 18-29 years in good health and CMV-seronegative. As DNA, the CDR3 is TGTGCCAGCAGTGGTTCGGCGGGGCGATTTAAGTCCGAGTTCTTC. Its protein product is CASSGSAGRFKSEFF.